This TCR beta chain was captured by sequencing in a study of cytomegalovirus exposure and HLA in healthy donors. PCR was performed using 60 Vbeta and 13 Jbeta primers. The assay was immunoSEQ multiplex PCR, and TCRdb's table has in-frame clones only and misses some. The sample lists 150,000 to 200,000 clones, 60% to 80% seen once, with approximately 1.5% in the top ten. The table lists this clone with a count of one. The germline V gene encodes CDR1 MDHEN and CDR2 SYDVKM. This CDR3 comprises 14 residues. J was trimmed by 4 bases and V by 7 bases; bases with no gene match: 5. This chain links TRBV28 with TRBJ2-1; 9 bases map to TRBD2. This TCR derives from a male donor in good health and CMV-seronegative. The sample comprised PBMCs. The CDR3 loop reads CASNSGSGYNEQFF. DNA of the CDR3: TGTGCCAGCAATAGCGGGAGCGGGTACAATGAGCAGTTCTTC. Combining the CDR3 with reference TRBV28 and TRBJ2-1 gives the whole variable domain DVKVTQSSRYLVKRTGEKVFLECVQDMDHENMFWYRQDPGLGLRLIYFSYDVKMKEKGDIPEGYSVSREKKERFSLILESASTNQTSMYLCASNSGSGYNEQFFGPGTRLTVL.